A single sample is the source of the 25 T cell receptor beta chains below, sequenced in a study of T cells in localized non-small cell lung cancer. Here immunoSEQ multiplex PCR was the method, and the copy in TCRdb shows in-frame clones only, minus some. This table has some 24,000 clones, roughly 90% appearing once. This specimen consisted of peripheral blood, obtained before any cancer treatment. The receptor source for this set is a man aged 35 to 69 with stage III squamous cell lung carcinoma.

The V gene is TRBV6-5, the J gene TRBJ1-6; the D gene is possibly TRBD1 (5 bases). The CDR3 is 14 residues long. Germline CDR1 reads MNHEY; CDR2 reads SVGAGI. Trimming took off 2 bases at V and 7 bases at J, with 9 bases between the two ends. The CDR3 DNA sequence: TGTGCCAGCAGTTACCCCGAGGGGAATTCACCCCTCCACTTT. This gives the protein CASSYPEGNSPLHF.

This chain uses TRBV7-9 with TRBJ2-2, with TRBD2 as a possible D gene (5 bases). Germline values: CDR1 SEHNR, CDR2 FQNEAQ (reference sequence). Trimming stripped 10 bases from V and 0 bases from J, with 12 bases between. The CDR3 has 14 amino acids. The CDR3: CATLSGSNTGELFF. The DNA for the CDR3 is TGTGCCACCCTATCGGGGTCGAACACCGGGGAGCTGTTTTTT. Based on the CDR3 plus reference TRBV7-9 and TRBJ2-2, the full variable domain is DTGVSQNPRHKITKRGQNVTFRCDPISEHNRLYWYRQTLGQGPEFLTYFQNEAQLEKSRLLSDRFSAERPKGSFSTLEIQRTEQGDSAMYLCATLSGSNTGELFFGEGSRLTVL.

V gene TRBV6-1 combines with J gene TRBJ2-2; D call uncertain. The CDR3 runs to 11 residues. V was shortened by 7 bases and J by 6 bases, with 6 bases between the two germline ends. CDR1 and CDR2 (germline): MNHNS, SASEGT. The CDR3 DNA is TGTGCCAGCACTTTTTCCGGGGAGCTGTTTTTT. Amino acid sequence: CASTFSGELFF.

The genes are TRBV28 and TRBJ2-2; D unresolved. CDR3 length: 14 amino acids. The V gene lost 5 bases and the J gene lost 2 bases, with 9 bases spanning the gap. The germline V gene has CDR1 MDHEN and CDR2 SYDVKM. The CDR3 nucleotides read TGTGCCAGCAGTATACTTTTAAACACCGGGGAGCTGTTTTTT. It is translated as CASSILLNTGELFF.

In nucleotides, the CDR3 is TGTGCCAGCAGTTTTCGGACAGGGGGATTGGGCACTGAAGCTTTCTTT. This codes for CASSFRTGGLGTEAFF. The gene calls are TRBV28 and TRBJ1-1; 10 bases fit TRBD1. CDR3 length: 16 amino acids. Germline V CDR1 and CDR2: MDHEN, SYDVKM. Germline trimming cut 3 bases from V and 4 bases from J; bases unmatched to any gene: 8.

This chain uses TRBV13 with TRBJ2-7; 8 nucleotides align to TRBD1. The CDR3 totals 14 residues. The V segment lost 6 bases and the J segment 4 bases; nucleotides outside the gene matches: 8. Germline CDR1 PRHDT, CDR2 FYEKMQ (reference sequence). The CDR3 sequence is CASRRQGTLYEQYF. CDR3 nucleotides: TGTGCCAGCAGACGACAGGGGACCCTTTACGAGCAGTACTTC.

The rearrangement uses TRBV6-5 and TRBJ2-2; D gene uncertain. Per the germline V gene, CDR1 is MNHEY and CDR2 is SVGAGI. The CDR3 contains 14 residues. V was shortened by 4 bases and J by 7 bases, with 13 bases between the two germline ends. The CDR3 loop is CASSSPAVSGELFF. The CDR3 DNA reads TGTGCCAGCAGTTCTCCTGCGGTTAGCGGGGAGCTGTTTTTT.

This chain connects TRBV10-3 to TRBJ2-1; TRBD2 aligns across 12 bases. Germline V lookup: CDR1 ENHRY, CDR2 SYGVKD. The CDR3 spans 17 residues. V lost 1 base, J lost 5 bases, and 6 bases stayed unmatched. The CDR3, as DNA: TGTGCCATCAGTGAGTTCGCTAGCGGGAGGGGGAACAATGAGCAGTTCTTC. Translated, it gives CAISEFASGRGNNEQFF.

The chain combines TRBV19 with TRBJ2-4, with D hard to call. Germline V gene lookup returns CDR1 LNHDA and CDR2 SQIVND (reference sequence). This CDR3 has 13 residues. Trimming shortened V by 5 bases and J by 15 bases, and 20 bases separated the two germline ends. CDR3 sequence reads: CASSPRVSDILYF. CDR3 in DNA: TGTGCCAGTAGTCCTAGGGTCAGTGATATTTTGTACTTC.

The chain couples TRBV10-3 to TRBJ1-2, with D unclear. This CDR3 is built from 14 residues. Germline CDR1 is ENHRY and CDR2 is SYGVKD. V was pared by 3 bases and J by 2 bases, with 10 bases between. Here the CDR3 reads CAISDTLVNYGYTF. The CDR3 region has the DNA TGTGCCATCAGTGACACGCTAGTCAACTATGGCTACACCTTC.

This clone occurred once. The gene calls are TRBV5-4 and TRBJ2-5; 9 bases are a match to TRBD2. Germline CDR1 and CDR2: SGHNT and YYREEE (reference sequence). V lost 5 bases to trimming and J lost 5 bases; unmatched junction nucleotides: 7. The CDR3 totals 14 residues. CDR3 sequence (DNA): TGTGCCAGCAGTTCGAGCGGGGGGCCCGAGACCCAGTACTTC. Translating it yields CASSSSGGPETQYF.

This clone was picked up a small number of times. This chain connects TRBV7-9 to TRBJ2-7, with D perhaps matching TRBD2 (6 bases). The CDR3 consists of 13 residues. Trimming pared 5 bases from V and 1 base from J, leaving 9 bases between. Germline CDR1 and CDR2: SEHNR and FQNEAQ (reference sequence). The chain's CDR3 is CASSRLGSYEQYF. Written as DNA, the CDR3 is TGTGCCAGCAGCAGACTAGGTTCCTACGAGCAGTACTTC. Complete variable domain (other parts from reference TRBV7-9 and TRBJ2-7): DTGVSQNPRHKITKRGQNVTFRCDPISEHNRLYWYRQTLGQGPEFLTYFQNEAQLEKSRLLSDRFSAERPKGSFSTLEIQRTEQGDSAMYLCASSRLGSYEQYFGPGTRLTVT.

V usage is TRBV9 and J usage is TRBJ1-3; 9 nucleotides line up with TRBD1. The CDR3 sequence is 15 residues long. CDR1 and CDR2 (germline): SGDLS, YYNGEE. J gave up 2 bases and V 3 bases, and 3 bases lay outside the gene matches. CDR3 DNA: TGTGCCAGCAGCGACGACAGGGGGGCTGGAAACACCATATATTTT. Translated, it gives CASSDDRGAGNTIYF.

For the CDR3, the DNA is TGTGCCAGCAGCTTGGGGACAGGGGGGAACACTGAAGCTTTCTTT. Encoded protein: CASSLGTGGNTEAFF. The chain carries TRBV11-2 and TRBJ1-1; 11 positions match TRBD1. Germline V CDR1 and CDR2: SGHAT, FQNNGV. There are 15 residues in the CDR3. V shed 3 bases and J 1 base; nucleotides not matched to a gene: 1.

As DNA, the CDR3 is TGTGCCAGCAGCTCGGATGGACAGACGAACACTGAAGCTTTCTTT. It encodes CASSSDGQTNTEAFF. V usage is TRBV5-4 and J usage is TRBJ1-1; D is perhaps TRBD1 (6 bases). Germline V lookup: CDR1 SGHNT, CDR2 YYREEE (reference sequence). The CDR3 totals 15 residues. Trimming pared 3 bases from V and 1 base from J, leaving 13 bases between.

This clone was observed a few times. The J gene is TRBJ2-5, the V gene TRBV18; D gene unclear. Trimming shortened V by 4 bases and J by 5 bases, and 5 bases separated the two germline ends. This CDR3 comprises 11 residues. The V gene's germline CDR1 is KGHSH and CDR2 LQKENI. The DNA of the CDR3 is TGTGCCAGCTCACGGGTTGAGACCCAGTACTTC. This translates into CASSRVETQYF.

V usage is TRBV6-6 and J usage is TRBJ1-1; D is unclear. V lost 5 bases, J lost 0 bases, and 7 bases lay in between. The CDR3 has 13 amino acids. The germline V gene encodes CDR1 MNHNY and CDR2 SVGAGI (reference sequence). The CDR3 protein is CASSPSMNTEAFF. Written as DNA, the CDR3 is TGTGCCAGCAGTCCCTCTATGAACACTGAAGCTTTCTTT.

The chain is built from TRBV28 and TRBJ1-5; D is uncertain. V shed 2 bases and J shed 1 base, with 12 bases lying between them. The length of the CDR3 is 16 residues. Looked up from germline, CDR1 is MDHEN and CDR2 is SYDVKM. For the CDR3, the DNA is TGTGCCAGCAGTTTAATCTTGGGGTCGAGCAATCAGCCCCAGCATTTT. Amino acids: CASSLILGSSNQPQHF.

This clone was counted a single time. V and J are TRBV10-1 and TRBJ2-3, with D possibly being TRBD1 or TRBD2 (5 bases each). In germline, CDR1 is WNHNN, CDR2 SYGVQD (reference sequence). The CDR3 runs 16 residues. Trimming stripped 3 bases from V and 0 bases from J, with 13 bases between. This CDR3 reads CASSEEGRPSTDTQYF. The CDR3 DNA reads TGCGCCAGCAGTGAAGAGGGACGGCCGAGCACAGATACGCAGTATTTT.

V is TRBV7-8 and J is TRBJ1-2; a possible D gene is TRBD1 (6 bases). CDR1 and CDR2 from the germline V gene are SGHVS and FQNEAQ. Trimming removed 5 bases from V and 4 bases from J, with 11 bases in between. The CDR3 totals 13 residues. The CDR3 sequence: CASSLGQSYGYTF. The CDR3 bases are TGTGCCAGCAGCCTTGGACAGTCCTATGGCTACACCTTC.

This chain uses TRBV29-1 with TRBJ1-2, with D maybe TRBD1 (6 bases). CDR3 length equals 12 residues. Germline V gene lookup returns CDR1 SQVTM and CDR2 ANQGSEA. V was shortened by 7 bases and J by 4 bases, with 13 bases between the two germline ends. The CDR3 loop is CSAEGGIYGYTF. CDR3 sequence (DNA): TGCAGCGCCGAGGGGGGGATCTATGGCTACACCTTC.

The chain links TRBV5-4 to TRBJ1-2, with 10 bases fitting TRBD1. In germline, CDR1 is SGHNT, CDR2 YYREEE (reference sequence). V shed 4 bases and J 8 bases; nucleotides not matched to a gene: 11. CDR3 length equals 15 residues. CDR3 loop: CASSLRDRGSEGYTF. The CDR3 DNA follows: TGTGCCAGCAGCCTCAGGGACAGGGGCTCGGAAGGCTACACCTTC.

The rearrangement joins TRBV16 to TRBJ2-7; 8 bases fit TRBD1. CDR3 length: 13 residues. The ends lost 2 bases at V and 12 bases at J; junction bases unmatched: 9. Germline lookup yields CDR1 KGHSY and CDR2 FQNENV. The CDR3 here is CASSQSGQGRGYF. The CDR3 bases are TGTGCCAGCAGCCAAAGCGGACAGGGCCGGGGGTACTTC.

This chain links TRBV5-1 with TRBJ1-1; D is undetermined. There are 15 residues in the CDR3. Per the germline V gene, CDR1 is SGHRS and CDR2 is YFSETQ. Trimming pared 4 bases from V and 5 bases from J, leaving 18 bases between. The CDR3 sequence: CASSPLNVGRTEAFF. The CDR3, as DNA: TGCGCCAGCAGCCCCTTAAACGTGGGTAGGACTGAAGCTTTCTTT.

The CDR3 DNA sequence: TGTGCCAGTAGTCCCCAGCCTCTCGTTGATCAGCCCCAGCATTTT. Translating gives CASSPQPLVDQPQHF. This rearrangement joins TRBV19 to TRBJ1-5; D gene ambiguous. This CDR3 spans 15 amino acids. Germline values: CDR1 LNHDA, CDR2 SQIVND (reference sequence). The V end lost 5 bases, the J end lost 5 bases, and 16 bases lay between the germline ends.